This T cell receptor beta chain was sequenced during a study of vaccination and CD4 T cells after COVID-19. As for the study in general: Each post-COVID sample was drawn after diagnosis, and the median interval was around 100 days (range 35 to 161). Investigators stimulated cells with overlapping spike peptides drawn from SARS-CoV-2, HCoV-NL63, HCoV-OC43 and HCoV-229E.

Scientists ran DNA taken from cultured CD4+ T cells through the Oncomine TCR Beta short-read assay for sequencing. MiXCR, run by TCRdb on the PCR reads, gives a single entry per CDR3 protein. The sample yields about 20,000 distinct CDR3 sequences, about 56% seen once. The V gene's germline CDR1 is SEHNR and CDR2 FQNEAQ (reference sequence). Trimming left V 3 bases short and J 5 bases short, with 20 bases between. The CDR3 has 17 residues. Details on this clonotype: The target antigen is unknown.

Sample treatment: approximately 10-day PBMC culture with coronavirus spike peptide pools or control peptides (ViraFEST assay). Fresh IL-2 medium was used to replace half of the medium on days 3 and 7. The sequencing sample was made of CD4+ T cells from blood, cultured in vitro. The gene calls are TRBV7-9 and TRBJ2-1; a weak D match, TRBD2 (7 bases). The receptor was isolated from a human donor who had recovered from COVID-19. CDR3 protein: CASSFTLGAGADNEQFF. In DNA, the CDR3 is TGTGCCAGCAGCTTCACTCTAGGGGCGGGGGCCGACAATGAGCAGTTCTTC.